These 22 T cell receptor beta chains were all obtained from the same sample, sequenced in a study of blood T cell repertoires in COVID-19 (dated by TCRdb to the early 2020s). The library was prepared using the immunoSEQ multiplex PCR assay. The clones in this table, taken by TCRdb from immuneACCESS, are in-frame only. Not every clone is retained; where verified, under half of the shortfall comes from an unresolved V gene, and the cause of the rest is unknown. This sample is represented by roughly 250,000 clones; roughly 82% of them were singletons. The ten largest clones represent approximately 4.5% of the sample. Sequenced material: peripheral blood. Receptors were obtained from a woman in her 70s with acute or convalescent COVID-19.

This chain uses TRBV10-3 with TRBJ1-5; 8 bases map to TRBD1. The CDR3 is 15 residues long. J gave up 7 bases and V 3 bases, and 8 bases lay outside the gene matches. CDR1 is ENHRY and CDR2 is SYGVKD in the germline V gene. CDR3 protein: CAISETPQGGQPQHF. The CDR3 DNA is TGTGCCATCAGTGAAACTCCACAGGGGGGGCAGCCCCAGCATTTT.

In its sample, this clone was seen once. The chain carries TRBV7-9 and TRBJ2-2; 8 positions agree with TRBD1. This CDR3 is 16 amino acids long. The J segment lost 5 bases and the V segment lost 5 bases, leaving 10 bases of the junction unmatched. Germline V gene sequence: CDR1 SEHNR, CDR2 FQNEAQ (reference sequence). This CDR3 is CASSPEGQGWTGELFF. The CDR3 DNA reads as TGTGCCAGCAGCCCAGAAGGACAGGGATGGACCGGGGAGCTGTTTTTT.

The chain uses TRBV30 and TRBJ1-3; TRBD1 aligns across 7 bases. Trimming at V came to 7 bases and at J to 2 bases, leaving 8 bases not matched to a gene. The length of the CDR3 is 14 residues. Per germline, CDR1 GTSNPN and CDR2 SVGIG (reference sequence). In nucleotides, the CDR3 is TGTGCCTTCCAATCCGGGACAGCTGGAAACACCATATATTTT. This encodes CAFQSGTAGNTIYF.

The chain is built from TRBV19 and TRBJ1-2, with 8 bases fitting TRBD1. Trimming removed 2 bases from V and 3 bases from J; junction bases left unmatched: 8. The CDR3 runs to 16 residues. Germline V gives CDR1 LNHDA, CDR2 SQIVND (reference sequence). CDR3 sequence reads: CASSIPGTGAYYGYTF. In nucleotides, the CDR3 is TGTGCCAGTAGTATACCCGGGACAGGAGCTTACTATGGCTACACCTTC.

The chain couples TRBV2 to TRBJ1-1; D unclear. Germline lookup yields CDR1 SNHLY and CDR2 FYNNEI. The CDR3 length is 14 residues. With 3 bases removed from V and 3 bases from J, the gap between germline ends came to 11 bases. DNA for the CDR3: TGTGCCAGCAGTGATGTCCTCTCTTACACTGAAGCTTTCTTT. This sequence encodes CASSDVLSYTEAFF. Full variable domain (remainder filled in from reference TRBV2 and TRBJ1-1): EPEVTQTPSHQVTQMGQEVILRCVPISNHLYFYWYRQILGQKVEFLVSFYNNEISEKSEIFDDQFSVERPDGSNFTLKIRSTKLEDSAMYFCASSDVLSYTEAFFGQGTRLTVV.

The chain is built from TRBV10-3 and TRBJ2-7; 8 nucleotides align to TRBD1. Germline V gene sequence: CDR1 ENHRY, CDR2 SYGVKD. The junction had 12 bases not matched to a gene; V was cut back by 7 bases and J by 4 bases. CDR3 length: 15 residues. CDR3 DNA sequence: TGTGCCATCAAGGGAATACAGGGGGATAAGTACGAGCAGTACTTC. This encodes CAIKGIQGDKYEQYF.

The V gene is TRBV7-6, the J gene TRBJ2-2; D possibly corresponds to TRBD1 (6 bases). Germline CDR1 reads SGHVS; CDR2 reads FNYEAQ. The CDR3 is made up of 15 amino acids. Trimming cost V 4 bases and J 6 bases, with 15 bases left between them. DNA for the CDR3: TGTGCCAGCAGCTCGGGACAACCCGGGTCCGGGGAGCTGTTTTTT. It yields the protein CASSSGQPGSGELFF.

CDR3: CASSLAGGPDTQYF. Written as DNA, the CDR3 is TGTGCCAGCAGTTTAGCGGGGGGGCCGGATACGCAGTATTTT. J is TRBJ2-3 and V is TRBV6-2 or TRBV6-3, with 11 bases fitting TRBD2. This CDR3 spans 14 amino acids. J gave up 6 bases and V 4 bases, and 3 bases lay outside the gene matches. Germline values: CDR1 MNHEY, CDR2 SVGEGT.

This chain uses TRBV6-5 with TRBJ1-4; 8 bases map to TRBD1. The CDR3 contains 13 residues. The germline V gene has CDR1 MNHEY and CDR2 SVGAGI. V trimming: 8 bases; J trimming: 8 bases; junction bases outside the gene matches: 7. The CDR3 nucleotides are TGTGCCAGCCACCGGGACAGGCCCGAAAAACTGTTTTTT. This codes for CASHRDRPEKLFF.

The chain recombines TRBV3-1 (or the pseudogene TRBV3-2) with TRBJ1-2; TRBD1 matches 11 bases. Germline V gene data show CDR1 as LGHDT and CDR2 as YNNKEL (reference sequence). The CDR3 has 16 residues. V lost 4 bases and J lost 5; bases outside the gene matches: 9. Written as DNA, the CDR3 is TGTGCCAGCAGCCTCGGACAGGGGGCATTTGGTTATGGCTACACCTTC. Encoded protein: CASSLGQGAFGYGYTF.

The chain carries TRBV24-1 and TRBJ1-2, with TRBD1 identical over 8 bases. V was pared by 4 bases and J by 5 bases, with 5 bases of the junction left unmatched. The CDR3 is 14 amino acids. Germline CDR1 KGHDR, CDR2 SFDVKD. The CDR3 here is CATSEDRTGYGYTF. In nucleotides, the CDR3 is TGTGCCACCAGTGAGGACAGGACAGGGTATGGCTACACCTTC.

The V call is TRBV6-6, the J call TRBJ1-1; TRBD1 might be the D (5 bases). This CDR3 is built from 12 residues. Deletions cut 5 bases from V and 8 bases from J, with 12 bases between. CDR1 MNHNY and CDR2 SVGAGI come from the germline V gene (reference sequence). The CDR3 here is CASSTQGGEAFF. The CDR3 DNA is TGTGCCAGCAGTACTCAGGGTGGAGAAGCTTTCTTT.

V usage is TRBV19 and J usage is TRBJ2-7; 11 nucleotides match TRBD1. The CDR3 is made up of 16 amino acids. In germline, CDR1 is LNHDA, CDR2 SQIVND (reference sequence). Germline trimming cut 4 bases from V and 2 bases from J; bases unmatched to any gene: 7. The CDR3 DNA sequence: TGTGCCAGTAGTAAGGGACAGGGGGAATTTACCTACGAGCAGTACTTC. Translation gives CASSKGQGEFTYEQYF.

The chain employs TRBV7-2 and TRBJ1-1; D uncertain. The CDR3 totals 14 residues. Germline loops: CDR1 SGHTA, CDR2 FQGNSA. The V and J ends lost 1 base and 5 bases respectively, with 11 bases between them. The CDR3, as DNA: TGTGCCAGCAGCTTAGAACCCGGAGGGACTGAAGCTTTCTTT. Amino acid sequence: CASSLEPGGTEAFF.

The CDR3 loop reads CASSQRQGLNTGELFF. The DNA for the CDR3 is TGTGCCAGCAGCCAGAGACAGGGTTTAAACACCGGGGAGCTGTTTTTT. V is TRBV3-1 (or the pseudogene TRBV3-2) and J is TRBJ2-2; 7 bases match TRBD1. Trimming cost V 3 bases and J 2 bases; bases outside gene matches: 6. Germline assignment: CDR1 LGHDT and CDR2 YNNKEL (reference sequence). CDR3 length: 16 residues.

CDR3 amino acids: CASSETSGYTDTQYF. The CDR3 nucleotides are TGTGCCAGCAGCGAAACTAGCGGTTACACAGATACGCAGTATTTT. The chain is built from TRBV5-4 and TRBJ2-3; 8 positions agree with TRBD2. This CDR3 comprises 15 residues. Trimming took 4 bases from V and 2 from J; bases not matched to a gene: 6. The germline V gene encodes CDR1 SGHNT and CDR2 YYREEE (reference sequence).

The genes are TRBV9 and TRBJ2-3; 12 nucleotides align to TRBD2. Germline CDR1 reads SGDLS; CDR2 reads YYNGEE. V lost 4 bases to trimming and J lost 4 bases; unmatched junction nucleotides: 4. The CDR3 has 15 residues. In DNA form, the CDR3 reads TGTGCCAGCAGCTCTAGCGGGGGGGCCGCAGATACGCAGTATTTT. Translation: CASSSSGGAADTQYF.

The V call is TRBV7-9, the J call TRBJ1-2; D gene unclear. The CDR3 runs 16 residues. From germline, CDR1 is SEHNR and CDR2 FQNEAQ (reference sequence). V lost 4 bases and J lost 5, with 20 bases in between. The CDR3 protein is CASSSRSSAAAYGYTF. In DNA, the CDR3 is TGTGCCAGCAGCTCACGCTCGTCTGCAGCGGCTTATGGCTACACCTTC. The full variable domain, with the rest looked up from reference TRBV7-9 and TRBJ1-2, is DTGVSQNPRHKITKRGQNVTFRCDPISEHNRLYWYRQTLGQGPEFLTYFQNEAQLEKSRLLSDRFSAERPKGSFSTLEIQRTEQGDSAMYLCASSSRSSAAAYGYTFGSGTRLTVV.

This chain connects TRBV5-1 to TRBJ2-7; 9 nucleotides align to TRBD1. CDR3 length equals 17 residues. Trimming took 0 bases from V and 2 from J; bases not matched to a gene: 9. Germline V lookup: CDR1 SGHRS, CDR2 YFSETQ. CDR3 in DNA: TGCGCCAGCAGCTTGGAGGGGTCGGGACAGGGTACCTACGAGCAGTACTTC. It codes for CASSLEGSGQGTYEQYF. Full variable domain (missing parts from reference TRBV5-1 and TRBJ2-7): KAGVTQTPRYLIKTRGQQVTLSCSPISGHRSVSWYQQTPGQGLQFLFEYFSETQRNKGNFPGRFSGRQFSNSRSEMNVSTLELGDSALYLCASSLEGSGQGTYEQYFGPGTRLTVT.

The gene calls are TRBV5-6 and TRBJ1-1; TRBD1 might be the D (6 bases). V was shortened by 7 bases and J by 5 bases, with 15 bases between the two germline ends. This CDR3 has 13 residues. Germline V gene lookup returns CDR1 SGHDT and CDR2 YYEEEE. CDR3: CASHRERGTEAFF. Written as DNA, the CDR3 is TGTGCCAGCCACAGGGAACGAGGAACTGAAGCTTTCTTT.

This rearrangement joins TRBV11-1 to TRBJ1-1, with 9 bases that match TRBD1. The CDR3 totals 14 residues. CDR1 SGHAT and CDR2 FQDESV come from the germline V gene (reference sequence). The ends lost 5 bases at V and 5 bases at J; junction bases unmatched: 6. The CDR3 bases are TGTGCCAGCAGCCGAGGACAGGGGCGGACTGAAGCTTTCTTT. Its protein product is CASSRGQGRTEAFF.

V is TRBV3-1 (or the pseudogene TRBV3-2) and J is TRBJ1-2; D is unclear. This CDR3 contains 16 residues. V lost 1 base, J lost 0 bases, and 12 bases lay in between. Per germline, CDR1 LGHDT and CDR2 YNNKEL (reference sequence). CDR3 loop: CASSQGSPLANYGYTF. The DNA of the CDR3 is TGTGCCAGCAGCCAAGGGTCTCCCTTAGCTAACTATGGCTACACCTTC.